This T cell receptor (beta chain) was obtained from a study of post-analysis software for immune sequencing data. This clonotype was counted a few times. Its antigen remains unknown. Study-level points and caveats: Roughly 5 TRBV segments occurring more often in patients than controls included TRBV5-6, TRBV5-1 and TRBV20-1. The study found significantly lower normalized Chao1 diversity in multiple sclerosis patients than in controls.

Prepared TCR beta cDNA libraries contained unique molecular identifiers. Researchers reported some 500,000 cDNA molecules coming from about 0.98 to 11 million T cells. TCRdb recomputed calls from the PCR reads with MiXCR, one row per CDR3 protein. The top ten hold 4% to 5% of the sample, which has around 710,000 distinct CDR3 sequences, more than 45% seen once. The CDR3 covers 14 residues. Per the germline V gene, CDR1 is WSHSY and CDR2 is SAAADI. V lost 6 bases, J lost 3 bases, and 8 bases stayed unmatched. This chain links TRBV10-2 with TRBJ2-7, with TRBD1 matching over 7 bases. The sample was blood. This receptor was obtained from a girl aged 5-17 years with multiple sclerosis. This CDR3 is CASRPTGPNYEQYF. As DNA, the CDR3 is TGCGCCAGCAGACCGACAGGGCCAAACTACGAGCAGTACTTC.